This T cell receptor beta chain was identified during a study of technical replicates of blood from a handful of donors. V shed 4 bases and J shed 0 bases, with 10 bases lying between them. CDR1 is LNHDA and CDR2 is SQIVND in the germline V gene (reference sequence). This CDR3 region has 15 residues. Assay used: immunoSEQ multiplex PCR; TCRdb lists only in-frame clones, some missing. The repertoire includes tens of thousands of clones, 94% of them detected once, and more than 0.2% sits in the top ten. V is TRBV19 and J is TRBJ1-3; D is possibly TRBD1 (5 bases). This receptor was taken from a human donor in good health. The source material was T cells isolated from PBMCs. DNA for the CDR3: TGTGCCAGTAGTACGGGGGGTAACTCTGGAAACACCATATATTTT. Amino acid sequence: CASSTGGNSGNTIYF.